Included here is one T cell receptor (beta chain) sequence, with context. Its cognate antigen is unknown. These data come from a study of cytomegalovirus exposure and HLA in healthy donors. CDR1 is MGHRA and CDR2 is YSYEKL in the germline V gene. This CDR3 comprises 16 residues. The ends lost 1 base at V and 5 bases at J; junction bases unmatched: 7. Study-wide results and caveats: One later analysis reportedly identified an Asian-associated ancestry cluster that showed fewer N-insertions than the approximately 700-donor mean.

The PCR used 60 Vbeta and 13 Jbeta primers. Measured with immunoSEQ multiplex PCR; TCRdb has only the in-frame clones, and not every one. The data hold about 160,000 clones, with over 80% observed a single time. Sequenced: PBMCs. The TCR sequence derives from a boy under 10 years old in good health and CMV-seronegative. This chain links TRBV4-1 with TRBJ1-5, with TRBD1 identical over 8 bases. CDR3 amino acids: CASSQVSGQGHQPQHF. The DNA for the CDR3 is TGCGCCAGCAGCCAAGTAAGTGGACAGGGCCATCAGCCCCAGCATTTT.